The entry that follows covers one T cell receptor beta chain sequence. RNA was extracted with the RNeasy kit, and a quantity of about 0.45 to 1 ug was reverse transcribed using random hexamers. The authors amplified TCR beta CDR3 across 54 Vbeta and 13 Jbeta using immunoSEQ multiplex PCR. MiXCR was run by TCRdb on the immunoSEQ multiplex PCR reads, yielding one entry per CDR3 protein. Of roughly 400,000 distinct CDR3 sequences detected, around 83% appear once; the ten largest clones hold under 0.15%. This CDR3 comprises 14 residues. Trimming stripped 8 bases from V and 6 bases from J, with 17 bases between. CDR1 is MNHEY, CDR2 SMNVEV, per germline (reference sequence). TCR beta from blood CD8+ and CD4+ T cells was sequenced. Multiple sclerosis controls were treatment-naive patients with stable or active relapsing-remitting disease. This sample is part of a study of CD8 T cells in Susac syndrome.

The receptor was isolated from a human donor with multiple sclerosis. Sequenced: CD8+ T cells from PBMCs. This sequence joins TRBV27 and TRBJ1-5, with D possibly matching TRBD1 (6 bases). The CDR3 loop reads CASSWGGALQPQHF. In DNA form, the CDR3 reads TGTGCCAGCTCCTGGGGGGGGGCGCTTCAGCCCCAGCATTTT.